This T cell receptor (beta chain) was retrieved from a study of T cell responses to AZD1222 COVID-19 vaccine. Sequenced by immunoSEQ multiplex PCR; TCRdb stores in-frame clones only, minus some. The sample holds more than 150,000 clones, approximately 91% seen once. The study, taken as a whole, reports: Reportedly, close to half of spike-specific TCRs are directed against unmutated variant regions. Spike was spanned by vaccine-associated CD4 TCRs, with dominance at 160-218 and 743-854. It was only after the peak T cell response that any repertoires were sampled.

This clone was found once. The antigen remains unidentified. CDR3 length: 15 amino acids. In germline, CDR1 is SGHVS, CDR2 FQNEAQ. The ends lost 5 bases at V and 8 bases at J; junction bases unmatched: 8. Here the sequenced sample was peripheral blood, taken on day 0 of AZD1222 vaccination. The receptor comes from an adult in good health. The V and J genes are TRBV7-8 and TRBJ2-1, with TRBD2 matching 11 bases. This CDR3 reads CASSHTSGSWYEQFF. The CDR3 DNA is TGTGCCAGCAGCCACACTAGCGGGAGCTGGTATGAGCAGTTCTTC.